The clone carrying this T cell receptor delta chain is large within its sample. Looked up from germline, CDR1 is GEAIGNYY and CDR2 is EKD. The CDR3 totals 22 residues. V gave up 3 bases and J gave up 7 bases; unmatched junction bases: 28. TCRdb processed the reads again with the CATT caller. The repertoire has about 1,600 delta-chain clones, approximately 42% of them found once; the top ten carry less than 20%. The data belong to a study of gamma-delta chains in newborns, infants, children. About the study: Microbial exposure reportedly drives polyclonal innate γδ T cell expansion after birth.

This receptor was taken from a child who had a fever. The chain employs TRDV2 and TRDJ1; TRDD3 aligns across 13 bases. Sequencing used blood. DNA for the CDR3: TGTGCCTGTGACCCCCTCCTCGACCCTACTGGGGGATACGCGAGGCAGTCTGGTAAACTCATCTTT. It is translated as CACDPLLDPTGGYARQSGKLIF.